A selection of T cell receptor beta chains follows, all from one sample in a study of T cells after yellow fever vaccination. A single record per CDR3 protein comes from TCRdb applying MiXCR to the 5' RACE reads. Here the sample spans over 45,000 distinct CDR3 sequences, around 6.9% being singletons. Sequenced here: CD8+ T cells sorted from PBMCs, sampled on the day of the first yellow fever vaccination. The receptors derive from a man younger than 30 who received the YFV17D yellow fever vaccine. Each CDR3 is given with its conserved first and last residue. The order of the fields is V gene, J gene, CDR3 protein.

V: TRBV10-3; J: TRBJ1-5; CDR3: CAIRTGPYQPQHF
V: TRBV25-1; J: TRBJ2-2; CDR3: CASSDGLAGHTGELFF
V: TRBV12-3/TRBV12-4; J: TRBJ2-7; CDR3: CASRAGTQPSYEQYF
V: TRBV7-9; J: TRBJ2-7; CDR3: CASSPPGGIDYEQYF
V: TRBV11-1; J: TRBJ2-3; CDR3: CASSPPTDTQYF
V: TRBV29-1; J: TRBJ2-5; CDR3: CSVPGGVLQETQYF
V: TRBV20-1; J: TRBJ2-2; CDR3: CSAGGQTGELFF
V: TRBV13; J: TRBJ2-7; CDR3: CASSWTGTYEQYF
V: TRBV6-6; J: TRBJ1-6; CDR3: CASSPKPRSPLHF
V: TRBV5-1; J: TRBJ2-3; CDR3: CASNTGETGTDTQYF
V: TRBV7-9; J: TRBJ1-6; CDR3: CASSSLRDSNSPLHF
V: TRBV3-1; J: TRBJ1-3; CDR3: CASSQGTFSGNTIYF
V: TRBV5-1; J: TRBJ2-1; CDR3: CASSLYVSGGRDEQFF
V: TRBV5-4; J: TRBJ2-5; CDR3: CASTGVEETQYF
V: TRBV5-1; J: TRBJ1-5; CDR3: CASSQWTGDQPQHF
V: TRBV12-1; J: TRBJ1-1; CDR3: CASSPGLLGGTEAFF
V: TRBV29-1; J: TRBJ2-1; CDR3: CSVDWGGRIF
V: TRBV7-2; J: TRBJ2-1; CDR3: CASSMGGADEQFF
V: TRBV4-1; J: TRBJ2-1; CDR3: CASSQVAGGQDEQFF
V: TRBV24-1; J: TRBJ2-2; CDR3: CATSDGTENTGELFF
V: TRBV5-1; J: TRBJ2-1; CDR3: CASSSYSGYSYNEQFF
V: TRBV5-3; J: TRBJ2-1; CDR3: CAIGPAGQHNEQFF
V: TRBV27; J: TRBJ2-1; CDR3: CASNPLSSYNEQFF
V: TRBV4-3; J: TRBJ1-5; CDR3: CASSQETPDQPQHF
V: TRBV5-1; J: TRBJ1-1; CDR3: CASSLGTSNTEAFF
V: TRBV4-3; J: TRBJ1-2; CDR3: CASSPHRGEGYTF
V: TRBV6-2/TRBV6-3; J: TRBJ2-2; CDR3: CASSYVTGAGELFF
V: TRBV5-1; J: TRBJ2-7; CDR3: CASSLLGSEQYF
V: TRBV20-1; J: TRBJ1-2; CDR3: CSARDPMTGNYGYTF
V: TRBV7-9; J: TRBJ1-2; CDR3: CASSLSSEYYGYTF
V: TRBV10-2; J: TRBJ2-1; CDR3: CASSAGGSTNEQFF
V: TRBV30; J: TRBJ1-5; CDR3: CAWSVASNQPQHF
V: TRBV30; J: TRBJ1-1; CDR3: CACITGVLAEAFF
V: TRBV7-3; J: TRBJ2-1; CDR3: CASSLQPGQGGHNEQFF
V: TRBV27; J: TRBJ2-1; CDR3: CASKDRPNNEQFF
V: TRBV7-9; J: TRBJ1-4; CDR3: CASSLVQGEKLFF
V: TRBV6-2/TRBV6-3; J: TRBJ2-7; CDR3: CASSYTELYEQYF
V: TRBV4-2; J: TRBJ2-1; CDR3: CASSLTSGGMNEQFF
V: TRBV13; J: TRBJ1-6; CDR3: CASSPGQGLGSPLHF
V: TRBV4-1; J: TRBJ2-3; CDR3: CASSQAKYQTDTQYF
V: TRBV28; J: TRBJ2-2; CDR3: CASRPGQGPGELFF
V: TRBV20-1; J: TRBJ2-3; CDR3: CSTHTESSTDTQYF
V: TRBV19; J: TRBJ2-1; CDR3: CASSIWGAQYNEQFF
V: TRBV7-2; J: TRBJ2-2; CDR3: CASSLIGAPGELFF
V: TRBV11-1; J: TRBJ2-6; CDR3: CASSLVVSGANVLTF
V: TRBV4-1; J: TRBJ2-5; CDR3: CASSQFPGQQPETQYF
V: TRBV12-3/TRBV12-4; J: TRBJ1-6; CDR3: CASRLGGPNSPLHF
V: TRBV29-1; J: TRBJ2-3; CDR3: CSVDGLAGGPGTDTQYF
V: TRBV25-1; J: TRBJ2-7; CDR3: CASSLTSTEQYF
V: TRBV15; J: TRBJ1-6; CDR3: CATGIMNSPLHF
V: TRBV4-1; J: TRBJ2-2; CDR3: CASSQAGLVAGELFF
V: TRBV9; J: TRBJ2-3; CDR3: CASSVGLVSTDTQYF
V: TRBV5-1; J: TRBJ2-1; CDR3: CASSLVENNEQFF
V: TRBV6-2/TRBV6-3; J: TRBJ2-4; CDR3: CASSYPIAEILAKNIQYF
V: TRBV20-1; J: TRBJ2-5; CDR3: CSARVRDSGRETQYF
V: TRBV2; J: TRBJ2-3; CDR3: CASPQVVGPYDTQYF
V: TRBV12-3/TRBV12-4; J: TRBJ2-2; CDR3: CASSTGTGESGELFF
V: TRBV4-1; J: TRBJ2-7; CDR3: CASSHAGHEQYF
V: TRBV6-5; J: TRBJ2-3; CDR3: CASSYPGQGTLGQYF